This is a list of T cell receptor beta chains from one sample in a study of vaccination and CD4 T cells after COVID-19. What these receptors recognize is not known. TCRdb re-called the PCR reads with MiXCR, one entry per CDR3 protein. This sample has almost 20,000 distinct CDR3 sequences, with 47% found just once. The material was CD4+ T cells from blood, cultured in vitro, obtained before SARS-CoV-2 vaccination. The receptors stem from a human donor who had recovered from COVID-19. CDR3s include the opening cysteine and the closing phenylalanine or tryptophan. Fields, in order: V gene, J gene, clone size, D gene, CDR3 protein, CDR3 DNA. A D gene is named only where the DNA matches it firmly. Clone size is shown for a subset of rows, as once, few, many or a class of expanded clone.

v_gene: TRBV6-5; j_gene: TRBJ1-1; abundance: few; d_gene: TRBD1; CDR3aa: CASSFQGTGPEAFF; CDR3nt: TGTGCCAGCAGTTTCCAGGGGACAGGGCCTGAAGCTTTCTTT
v_gene: TRBV27; j_gene: TRBJ1-1; abundance: few; d_gene: .; CDR3aa: CASSNDLMVGNTEAFF; CDR3nt: TGTGCCAGCAGTAATGACCTCATGGTAGGGAACACTGAAGCTTTCTTT
v_gene: TRBV5-1; j_gene: TRBJ1-5; abundance: few; d_gene: .; CDR3aa: CASSSGAGGNQPQHF; CDR3nt: TGCGCCAGCAGCTCGGGAGCTGGGGGCAATCAGCCCCAGCATTTT
v_gene: TRBV30; j_gene: TRBJ1-2; abundance: .; d_gene: .; CDR3aa: CAWRTPGTYGYTF; CDR3nt: TGTGCCTGGAGAACCCCGGGAACCTATGGCTACACCTTC
v_gene: TRBV18; j_gene: TRBJ1-1; abundance: .; d_gene: .; CDR3aa: CASSPPGLNTEAFF; CDR3nt: TGTGCCAGCTCACCCCCGGGGCTGAACACTGAAGCTTTCTTT
v_gene: TRBV12-3/TRBV12-4; j_gene: TRBJ1-2; abundance: .; d_gene: .; CDR3aa: CASSLSGAGYTF; CDR3nt: TGTGCCAGCAGTTTATCAGGGGCCGGCTACACCTTC
v_gene: TRBV20-1; j_gene: TRBJ2-1; abundance: .; d_gene: .; CDR3aa: CSARVNLGGVYNEQFF; CDR3nt: TGCAGTGCTAGGGTTAATTTAGGGGGAGTTTACAATGAGCAGTTCTTC
v_gene: TRBV24-1; j_gene: TRBJ2-1; abundance: once; d_gene: TRBD2; CDR3aa: CATSDSGLAGVEQFF; CDR3nt: TGTGCCACCAGTGATTCGGGACTAGCGGGAGTTGAGCAGTTCTTC
v_gene: TRBV12-3/TRBV12-4; j_gene: TRBJ2-3; abundance: once; d_gene: .; CDR3aa: CASSLFGSTDTQYF; CDR3nt: TGTGCCAGCAGTCTGTTCGGGAGCACAGATACGCAGTATTTT
v_gene: TRBV6-5; j_gene: TRBJ1-6; abundance: few; d_gene: TRBD1; CDR3aa: CASSYGDRGRRILNSPLHF; CDR3nt: TGTGCCAGCAGTTACGGGGACAGGGGTAGAAGAATACTTAATTCACCCCTCCACTTT
v_gene: TRBV18; j_gene: TRBJ2-7; abundance: .; d_gene: .; CDR3aa: CASSPAGGNSYEQYF; CDR3nt: TGTGCCAGCTCACCGGCCGGGGGCAATTCCTACGAGCAGTACTTC
v_gene: TRBV28; j_gene: TRBJ2-7; abundance: .; d_gene: TRBD2; CDR3aa: CASSGTRDEQYF; CDR3nt: TGTGCCAGCAGTGGGACTAGGGACGAGCAGTACTTC
v_gene: TRBV7-3; j_gene: TRBJ2-3; abundance: few; d_gene: TRBD2; CDR3aa: CASSSIPGRKDTQYF; CDR3nt: TGTGCCAGCAGCTCAATACCCGGGAGGAAAGATACGCAGTATTTT
v_gene: TRBV9; j_gene: TRBJ1-2; abundance: few; d_gene: .; CDR3aa: CASSVGQSHNYGYTF; CDR3nt: TGTGCCAGCAGCGTTGGACAGAGCCATAACTATGGCTACACCTTC
v_gene: TRBV20-1; j_gene: TRBJ2-7; abundance: few; d_gene: TRBD2; CDR3aa: CSARRGESSYEQYF; CDR3nt: TGCAGTGCTAGACGGGGGGAGAGCTCCTACGAGCAGTACTTC
v_gene: TRBV27; j_gene: TRBJ2-1; abundance: medium-sized; d_gene: TRBD2; CDR3aa: CASGHSSGREQFF; CDR3nt: TGTGCCAGCGGACATTCTAGCGGGCGCGAGCAGTTCTTC
v_gene: TRBV27; j_gene: TRBJ1-5; abundance: .; d_gene: .; CDR3aa: CASSLDRYNQPQHF; CDR3nt: TGTGCCAGCAGTTTAGATAGATACAATCAGCCCCAGCATTTT
v_gene: TRBV19; j_gene: TRBJ1-2; abundance: .; d_gene: .; CDR3aa: CASNIQGFYGYTF; CDR3nt: TGTGCCAGTAATATCCAGGGTTTCTATGGCTACACCTTC
v_gene: TRBV7-3; j_gene: TRBJ2-5; abundance: .; d_gene: TRBD2; CDR3aa: CASSRQGGTSWETQYF; CDR3nt: TGTGCCAGCAGCCGCCAAGGAGGGACTAGCTGGGAGACCCAGTACTTC
v_gene: TRBV24-1; j_gene: TRBJ2-7; abundance: .; d_gene: TRBD2; CDR3aa: CATSDSRTSGSYEQYF; CDR3nt: TGTGCCACCAGTGATTCCCGGACTAGCGGGAGCTACGAGCAGTACTTC
v_gene: TRBV6-2/TRBV6-3; j_gene: TRBJ2-7; abundance: few; d_gene: .; CDR3aa: CASSSPPGAGTYEQYF; CDR3nt: TGTGCCAGCAGTTCCCCTCCGGGGGCAGGAACCTACGAGCAGTACTTC
v_gene: TRBV19; j_gene: TRBJ1-1; abundance: few; d_gene: .; CDR3aa: CASTRNNRGTEAFF; CDR3nt: TGTGCCAGTACCCGCAATAACCGGGGGACTGAAGCTTTCTTT
v_gene: TRBV20-1; j_gene: TRBJ1-1; abundance: few; d_gene: .; CDR3aa: CSASRGGLGTEAFF; CDR3nt: TGCAGTGCTAGCCGAGGAGGATTGGGCACTGAAGCTTTCTTT
v_gene: TRBV20-1; j_gene: TRBJ1-2; abundance: .; d_gene: .; CDR3aa: CSARAAGTYGYTF; CDR3nt: TGCAGTGCTAGAGCGGCAGGCACATATGGCTACACCTTC
v_gene: TRBV6-2/TRBV6-3; j_gene: TRBJ1-2; abundance: .; d_gene: TRBD1; CDR3aa: CASRYPGGGYTF; CDR3nt: TGTGCCAGCAGGTACCCAGGGGGAGGCTACACCTTC
v_gene: TRBV4-3; j_gene: TRBJ1-2; abundance: once; d_gene: .; CDR3aa: CASSQVRGGGYTF; CDR3nt: TGCGCCAGCAGCCAGGTCAGAGGGGGAGGCTACACCTTC
v_gene: TRBV14; j_gene: TRBJ1-2; abundance: .; d_gene: .; CDR3aa: CVSSRELGHYGYTF; CDR3nt: TGTGTCAGCAGCCGAGAGCTGGGCCACTATGGCTACACCTTC
v_gene: TRBV6-2/TRBV6-3; j_gene: TRBJ1-5; abundance: .; d_gene: .; CDR3aa: CASSYGIQPQHF; CDR3nt: TGTGCCAGCAGTTACGGGATACAGCCCCAGCATTTT
v_gene: TRBV19; j_gene: TRBJ1-2; abundance: .; d_gene: TRBD1; CDR3aa: CASSGDRVGYTF; CDR3nt: TGTGCCAGTAGTGGGGACAGGGTTGGCTACACCTTC
v_gene: TRBV27; j_gene: TRBJ2-1; abundance: .; d_gene: TRBD2; CDR3aa: CASSLSAGGSYNEQFF; CDR3nt: TGTGCCAGCAGTTTATCAGCGGGAGGTTCCTACAATGAGCAGTTCTTC
v_gene: TRBV6-1; j_gene: TRBJ1-1; abundance: .; d_gene: .; CDR3aa: CASSASGNTEAFF; CDR3nt: TGTGCCAGCAGTGCCTCAGGGAACACTGAAGCTTTCTTT
v_gene: TRBV6-1; j_gene: TRBJ1-2; abundance: .; d_gene: .; CDR3aa: CASSEWGTANYGYTF; CDR3nt: TGTGCCAGCAGTGAATGGGGGACGGCTAACTATGGCTACACCTTC
v_gene: TRBV11-3; j_gene: TRBJ1-2; abundance: few; d_gene: .; CDR3aa: CASRAAGTNYGYTF; CDR3nt: TGTGCCAGCAGGGCGGCAGGGACCAACTATGGCTACACCTTC
v_gene: TRBV20-1; j_gene: TRBJ2-7; abundance: once; d_gene: .; CDR3aa: CSAPGSPYEQYF; CDR3nt: TGCAGTGCCCCAGGGTCCCCCTACGAGCAGTACTTC
v_gene: TRBV11-3; j_gene: TRBJ2-3; abundance: .; d_gene: .; CDR3aa: CASSSRTGGWQYF; CDR3nt: TGTGCCAGCAGCTCGAGAACAGGTGGCTGGCAGTATTTT
v_gene: TRBV5-4; j_gene: TRBJ1-1; abundance: .; d_gene: .; CDR3aa: CASSVGAGVTEAFF; CDR3nt: TGTGCCAGCAGCGTCGGGGCAGGGGTAACTGAAGCTTTCTTT
v_gene: TRBV12-3/TRBV12-4; j_gene: TRBJ1-2; abundance: .; d_gene: .; CDR3aa: CASSLGTVNYGYTF; CDR3nt: TGTGCCAGCAGTTTAGGGACAGTTAACTATGGCTACACCTTC